The 18 T cell receptor beta chains presented below share a single source sample, sequenced in a study of blood T cell repertoires in COVID-19. TCRdb keeps only in-frame clones here, not all; method: immunoSEQ multiplex PCR. The sample comprises under 60,000 clones, about 83% of which are singletons, and roughly 27% rests with the top ten. Sequenced: peripheral blood. These receptors all stem from a human donor in a cohort sampled during active COVID-19.

This chain connects TRBV10-1 to TRBJ2-7; no definite D call. Germline-derived CDR1 and CDR2 are WNHNN and SYGVQD (reference sequence). The CDR3 runs 15 residues. V lost 6 bases, J lost 0 bases, and 15 bases lay in between. The CDR3 spells CASSPGLPFSYEQYF. CDR3 sequence (DNA): TGCGCCAGCAGCCCCGGTCTTCCCTTCTCCTACGAGCAGTACTTC.

The chain joins TRBV10-3 to TRBJ1-2, with D possibly TRBD1 on 5 matching bases. CDR1 and CDR2 (germline): ENHRY, SYGVKD. Trimming took off 7 bases at V and 1 base at J, with 10 bases between the two ends. The CDR3 loop spans 13 amino acids. CDR3 in DNA: TGTGCCATCATGAAGACAGATAACTATGGCTACACCTTC. This codes for CAIMKTDNYGYTF.

The rearrangement joins TRBV5-1 to TRBJ1-6, with D possibly TRBD1 on 5 matching bases. The CDR3 loop spans 18 amino acids. Germline values: CDR1 SGHRS, CDR2 YFSETQ. Trimming pared 5 bases from V and 0 bases from J, leaving 18 bases between. In DNA form, the CDR3 reads TGCGCCAGCAGGGGAGGGACTTTTCTGAGCTCCTATAATTCACCCCTCCACTTT. Amino acids: CASRGGTFLSSYNSPLHF.

The chain couples TRBV5-1 to TRBJ2-3; a possible D gene is TRBD1 (5 bases). Trimming took off 6 bases at V and 2 bases at J, with 13 bases between the two ends. The V gene's germline CDR1 is SGHRS and CDR2 YFSETQ. This CDR3 region has 14 residues. DNA of the CDR3: TGCGCCAGCATCGATAGGACAAACACAGATACGCAGTATTTT. It translates to CASIDRTNTDTQYF. The full variable domain, with the rest looked up from reference TRBV5-1 and TRBJ2-3, is KAGVTQTPRYLIKTRGQQVTLSCSPISGHRSVSWYQQTPGQGLQFLFEYFSETQRNKGNFPGRFSGRQFSNSRSEMNVSTLELGDSALYLCASIDRTNTDTQYFGPGTRLTVL.

This chain joins TRBV27 and TRBJ1-1; 9 bases agree with TRBD1. From germline, CDR1 is MNHEY and CDR2 SMNVEV (reference sequence). Unmatched junction bases numbered 10, after V lost 5 bases and J lost 6 bases. CDR3 length: 15 amino acids. CDR3 region: CASSAYRGRGAEAFF. CDR3 bases: TGTGCCAGCAGTGCTTACAGGGGGCGAGGGGCTGAAGCTTTCTTT.

The rearrangement joins TRBV2 to TRBJ1-3; TRBD1 aligns across 7 bases. Germline trimming cut 5 bases from V and 0 bases from J; bases unmatched to any gene: 10. The CDR3 runs 17 residues. Germline loops: CDR1 SNHLY, CDR2 FYNNEI. CDR3 nucleotide sequence: TGTGCCAGCAGTTCTGACAGGGCCTCCTTCTCTGGAAACACCATATATTTT. Amino acids: CASSSDRASFSGNTIYF. Based on the CDR3 plus reference TRBV2 and TRBJ1-3, the full variable domain is EPEVTQTPSHQVTQMGQEVILRCVPISNHLYFYWYRQILGQKVEFLVSFYNNEISEKSEIFDDQFSVERPDGSNFTLKIRSTKLEDSAMYFCASSSDRASFSGNTIYFGEGSWLTVV.

V and J are TRBV15 and TRBJ2-1, with 10 positions matching TRBD2. V lost 8 bases, J lost 3 bases, and 4 bases stayed unmatched. The CDR3 extends over 14 amino acids. Germline-derived CDR1 and CDR2 are LNHNV and YYDKDF (reference sequence). The chain's CDR3 is CATSLAGLYNEQFF. The CDR3 region has the DNA TGTGCCACCTCACTAGCGGGACTCTACAATGAGCAGTTCTTC.

The chain carries TRBV7-2 and TRBJ1-5, with D perhaps matching TRBD1 (5 bases). Trimming shortened V by 4 bases and J by 4 bases, and 17 bases separated the two germline ends. Germline-derived CDR1 and CDR2 are SGHTA and FQGNSA. The CDR3 has 16 residues. The CDR3 spells CASSSLGWTPNQPQHF. CDR3 DNA: TGTGCCAGCAGCTCCCTCGGGTGGACACCTAATCAGCCCCAGCATTTT.

The table lists this clone with a count of one. The chain links TRBV5-6 to TRBJ2-5; 8 bases are shared with TRBD1. The CDR3 loop spans 14 amino acids. The trim removed 0 bases at V and 7 bases at J, leaving 5 bases unmatched. The germline gives CDR1 SGHDT, CDR2 YYEEEE. CDR3 DNA: TGTGCCAGCAGCTTGGGTGACAGGGGACCGACCCAGTACTTC. It codes for CASSLGDRGPTQYF.

CDR3 coding DNA: TGTGCCAGCACCACTTCCTACAGGGCCGAGCAGTACTTC. Its protein is CASTTSYRAEQYF. The V and J genes are TRBV7-2 and TRBJ2-7, with D possibly TRBD1 on 6 matching bases. The germline V and J ends were trimmed by 7 bases and 6 bases, with 16 bases remaining between them. The CDR3 length is 13 residues. In germline, CDR1 is SGHTA, CDR2 FQGNSA.

This clone was detected only a few times. V usage is TRBV15 and J usage is TRBJ1-3, with 7 bases that match TRBD1. Germline CDR1 is LNHNV and CDR2 is YYDKDF (reference sequence). Trimming took 4 bases from V and 4 from J; bases not matched to a gene: 10. The CDR3 extends over 16 amino acids. The CDR3, as DNA: TGTGCCACCAGCAAGGGACAGAGCCAAGGGGGAAACACCATATATTTT. Its translation: CATSKGQSQGGNTIYF. The full variable domain, with the rest looked up from reference TRBV15 and TRBJ1-3, is DAMVIQNPRYQVTQFGKPVTLSCSQTLNHNVMYWYQQKSSQAPKLLFHYYDKDFNNEADTPDNFQSRRPNTSFCFLDIRSPGLGDTAMYLCATSKGQSQGGNTIYFGEGSWLTVV.

This clone was picked up many times. The J gene is TRBJ1-5, the V gene TRBV5-1; D is unclear. There are 13 residues in the CDR3. Trimming took 2 bases from V and 7 from J, leaving 10 bases between them. Germline CDR1 reads SGHRS; CDR2 reads YFSETQ. The CDR3 spells CASSFDPGQPQHF. The CDR3 DNA is TGCGCCAGCAGCTTCGACCCAGGACAGCCCCAGCATTTT.

There are a few counts of this clone. V and J are TRBV24-1 and TRBJ2-3; TRBD2 agrees at 10 bases. Germline-derived CDR1 and CDR2 are KGHDR and SFDVKD. With 5 bases clipped from V and 4 bases from J, the junction kept 17 bases outside the gene matches. The CDR3 extends over 19 amino acids. In DNA, the CDR3 is TGTGCCACCAGTGCCCGGAGGAAGCCGGGACTAGCGAGCCCAGATACGCAGTATTTT. It encodes CATSARRKPGLASPDTQYF.

This clone was counted between two and nine times. This rearrangement joins TRBV7-9 to TRBJ2-2; 9 positions agree with TRBD2. V lost 5 bases to trimming and J lost 0 bases; unmatched junction nucleotides: 1. CDR3 length: 15 amino acids. Germline V gene lookup returns CDR1 SEHNR and CDR2 FQNEAQ (reference sequence). The CDR3 here is CASSRLAANTGELFF. CDR3 nucleotide sequence: TGTGCCAGCAGCAGACTAGCGGCGAACACCGGGGAGCTGTTTTTT.

This clone is medium-sized by share. V and J are TRBV14 and TRBJ1-2; 10 bases line up with TRBD1. The CDR3 covers 15 residues. CDR1 and CDR2 (germline): SGHDN, FVKESK. Trimming at V came to 5 bases and at J to 4 bases, leaving 7 bases not matched to a gene. This CDR3 reads CASSLTGGWLYGYTF. CDR3 nucleotide sequence: TGTGCCAGCAGCTTGACAGGGGGCTGGCTCTATGGCTACACCTTC. Complete variable domain (other parts from reference TRBV14 and TRBJ1-2): EAGVTQFPSHSVIEKGQTVTLRCDPISGHDNLYWYRRVMGKEIKFLLHFVKESKQDESGMPNNRFLAERTGGTYSTLKVQPAELEDSGVYFCASSLTGGWLYGYTFGSGTRLTVV.

The chain recombines TRBV27 with TRBJ2-7, with TRBD2 matching 10 bases. This CDR3 contains 14 residues. From germline, CDR1 is MNHEY and CDR2 SMNVEV (reference sequence). Trimming cost V 2 bases and J 5 bases; bases outside gene matches: 3. CDR3: CASSLRTSGDEQYF. CDR3 in DNA: TGTGCCAGCAGTTTAAGGACTAGCGGCGACGAGCAGTACTTC.

This chain links TRBV19 with TRBJ2-7; possible D gene TRBD1, 6 bases. V was pared by 9 bases and J by 5 bases, with 23 bases between. Germline lookup yields CDR1 LNHDA and CDR2 SQIVND (reference sequence). The CDR3 extends over 15 amino acids. The CDR3, as DNA: TGTGCCAGCACCGTTCGAACCGGGACACAGGACGAGCAGTACTTC. Amino acids: CASTVRTGTQDEQYF.

The count of this clone is one. The gene calls are TRBV28 and TRBJ2-7; maybe TRBD1 (6 bases). Germline CDR1 reads MDHEN; CDR2 reads SYDVKM. The CDR3 length is 12 residues. V shed 3 bases and J shed 9 bases, with 12 bases lying between them. CDR3 coding DNA: TGTGCCAGCAGTTTTCTACAGGGTTTGCAGTACTTC. Translated: CASSFLQGLQYF.